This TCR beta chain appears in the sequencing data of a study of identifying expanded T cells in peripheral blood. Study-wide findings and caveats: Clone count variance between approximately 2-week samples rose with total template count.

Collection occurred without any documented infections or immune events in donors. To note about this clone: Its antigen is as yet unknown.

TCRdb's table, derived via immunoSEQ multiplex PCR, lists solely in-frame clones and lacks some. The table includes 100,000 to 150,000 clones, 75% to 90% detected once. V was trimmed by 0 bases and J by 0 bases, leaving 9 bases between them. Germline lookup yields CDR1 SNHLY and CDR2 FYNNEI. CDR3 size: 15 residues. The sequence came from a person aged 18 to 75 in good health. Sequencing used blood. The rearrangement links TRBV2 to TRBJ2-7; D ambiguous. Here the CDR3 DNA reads TGTGCCAGCAGTGAAGCATCCCGATCCTCCTACGAGCAGTACTTC. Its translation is CASSEASRSSYEQYF.